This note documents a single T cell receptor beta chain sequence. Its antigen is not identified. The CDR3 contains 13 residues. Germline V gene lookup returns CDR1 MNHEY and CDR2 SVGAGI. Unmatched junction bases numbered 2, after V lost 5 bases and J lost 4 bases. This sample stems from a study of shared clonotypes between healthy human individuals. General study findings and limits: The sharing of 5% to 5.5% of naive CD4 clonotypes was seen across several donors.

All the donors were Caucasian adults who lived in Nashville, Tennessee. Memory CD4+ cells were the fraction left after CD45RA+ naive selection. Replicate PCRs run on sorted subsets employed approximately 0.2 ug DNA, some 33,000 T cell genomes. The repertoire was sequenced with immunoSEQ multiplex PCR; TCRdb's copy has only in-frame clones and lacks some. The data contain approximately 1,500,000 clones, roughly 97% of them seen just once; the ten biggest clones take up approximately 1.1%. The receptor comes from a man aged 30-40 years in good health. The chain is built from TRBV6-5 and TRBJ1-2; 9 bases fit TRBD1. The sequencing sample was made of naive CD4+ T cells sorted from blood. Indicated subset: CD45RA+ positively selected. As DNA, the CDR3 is TGTGCCAGCAGTAAGACAGGGGGCTATGGCTACACCTTC. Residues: CASSKTGGYGYTF.